This TCR beta chain is from a study of brain T cells in children with intractable seizures. Sequenced by immunoSEQ multiplex PCR; TCRdb stores in-frame clones only, minus some. This sample has 70,000 to 85,000 clones; roughly 89% occur once, and the top ten carry about 23%. Losses at the gene ends were 3 bases for V and 0 bases for J; bases not matched to a gene: 2. CDR1 KGHSH and CDR2 LQKENI come from the germline V gene. The CDR3 sequence is 15 residues long. This clone has only one observation. This chain uses TRBV18 with TRBJ1-3; 7 nucleotides align to TRBD1. The sample was peripheral blood, taken at surgery. This TCR was sampled from a girl aged 2-9 years with Rasmussen encephalitis and intractable seizures. CDR3 DNA sequence: TGTGCCAGCTCACCGGACAGGAGCTCTGGAAACACCATATATTTT. It specifies CASSPDRSSGNTIYF.